This entry features one T cell receptor beta chain sequence. This clonotype has at least ten counts. No cognate antigen has been identified for it. No base quality values were provided; no much bigger clone lies one nucleotide off. In this study, sorted CD4+ and CD8+ T cells from the blood of healthy subjects and of severe aplastic anemia patients had their TCR repertoires deep-sequenced. Ficoll-Paque density gradient centrifugation was used to isolate peripheral blood mononuclear cells. Before DNA extraction, CD4+ and CD8+ T cells were sorted by FACS or by magnetic beads. This sample is drawn from a study of CD8+CD57+ T cells in acquired aplastic anemia (dated by TCRdb to the late 2010s). With regard to the full study: On average, sorted CD4+ and CD8+ cells yielded 2.5 to 3.5 ug of extracted DNA, with a range of about 0.17 to 27.4 ug. An average of roughly 9.8 million reads for CD4+ cells and 11 million or so reads for CD8+ cells was obtained from healthy donor samples.

What the authors observed across the whole study: Around 30 CD8+ CDR3 sequences were shared between patients and controls but appeared highly expressed in patients and within their immunodominant clones. No significant difference in CD8+ Simpson's diversity was found between patients and healthy controls (P=0.060).

Profiling of TCR beta VDJ combinations and CDR3 sequences used genomic DNA as the template. TCR repertoire sequencing was run on an Illumina HiSeq 2000. For the original study's pipeline: Repertoires were assessed using TRBV/TRBJ rearrangement plots, CDR3 size and DJ length profiles, and Simpson's diversity index. The immunodominant clone was defined as the most abundant DNA sequence in deep sequencing data. CDR3 amino acid sequences were screened for sharing across subjects and were compared with published repertoires and the VDJdb database. Starting from the raw public reads, TCRdb applied fastp trimming at Q25, assembled clones with MiXCR and retained in-frame beta chains. Under each unique CDR3 protein, matching rows form one entry showing the most common genes and DNA. It is TCRdb's table, rather than the study itself, that gives the V and J calls and clone size. Across this sample there are some 140,000 distinct CDR3 sequences, with 41% seen only once. The ten largest account for 8% to 9% of the sample.

Its CDR3 holds 15 amino acids, cysteine through phenylalanine. Only the CDR3 region is kept as DNA, spanning 45 bases read in frame from base 1. Ends trimmed: V by 5 bases, J by 0 bases; bases unmatched to a gene: 4. CDR1 and CDR2, per the germline V gene, are SNHLY and FYNNEI. Sequencing was performed on sorted CD4+, CD8+, or CD8+CD57+ T cells (not recorded which) from PBMCs. The clonotype comes from a human donor in good health, serving as a control. Rearrangement joined TRBV2 to TRBJ2-3; 8 middle bases align to TRBD2. The CDR3 in this case is CASSQAGGSTDTQYF. The bases read TGTGCCAGCAGTCAGGCGGGGGGTAGCACAGATACGCAGTATTTT.